Detailed here is one T cell receptor beta chain. What it binds is not known. The entry originates in a study of T cells after yellow fever vaccination. Points from the study as a whole: Post-booster repertoires contained most primary-vaccination clones again (roughly 96% CD4, less than 90% CD8). Abundant clonotypes from the bulk population could have been carried over as contaminants into FACS-sorted repertoires.

They built TCR cDNA with 5'RACE template switching, a step that put in a universal primer site and UMIs. TCRdb passed the 5' RACE reads through MiXCR, listing each CDR3 protein once. The sample lists 450,000 to 550,000 distinct CDR3 sequences; less than 25% were seen once. This TCR came from a young man who received the YFV17D yellow fever vaccine. The sample here was PBMCs, taken 21 days after the first yellow fever vaccination.

The CDR3 DNA sequence: TGTGCCAGTACCTGGGGGAGCCTGGATGGCTACACCTTC. It translates to CASTWGSLDGYTF. The chain links TRBV6-2 or TRBV6-3 to TRBJ1-2; a weak D match, TRBD1 (5 bases). Trimming pared 9 bases from V and 6 bases from J, leaving 17 bases between. Germline-derived CDR1 and CDR2 are MNHEY and SVGEGT. The CDR3 extends over 13 amino acids.